This TCR beta chain was observed in a study of CD8+ T cells in alopecia areata. Study findings and constraints: Scalp lesions, especially in alopecia totalis/universalis, had higher clonality than normal scalp.

This CDR3 has 14 residues. Per the germline V gene, CDR1 is MGHRA and CDR2 is YSYEKL. Trimming pared 0 bases from V and 1 base from J, leaving 6 bases between. Remarks on this clone: Its antigen is unknown.

It was cDNA, reverse transcribed from extracted RNA, that served as the sequencing template. Using immunoSEQ multiplex PCR, the repertoire was profiled, and TCRdb retains in-frame clones only, with some absent. The sample carries 150,000 to 200,000 clones, 59% recorded once. The sequences come from CD4+ T cells sorted from blood, collected at week 0. The V call is TRBV4-1, the J call TRBJ2-5, with D perhaps TRBD1 (6 bases). This receptor was identified in a human donor with alopecia areata. As DNA, the CDR3 is TGCGCCAGCAGCCAAGACAGGGGCCAAGAGACCCAGTACTTC. Residues: CASSQDRGQETQYF.